The 28 T cell receptor beta chains listed next were all sequenced from one sample in a study of blood T cell repertoires in COVID-19. Some clones are missing from TCRdb's copy, which holds only in-frame ones; the method was immunoSEQ multiplex PCR. The top ten hold under 2.5% of the sample, which has around 450,000 clones, 87% seen once. The sample taken for sequencing was PBMCs or T cells enriched from blood (not recorded which). The receptors derive from a woman aged 18-30 years with acute COVID-19.

The chain links TRBV5-1 to TRBJ2-1; 13 bases agree with TRBD2. Germline CDR1 and CDR2: SGHRS and YFSETQ. CDR3 length: 19 amino acids. Trimming at V came to 4 bases and at J to 1 base, leaving 11 bases not matched to a gene. DNA for the CDR3: TGCGCCAGCAGCGTAACCGGGACTAGCGGGATTCTTTCCTACAATGAGCAGTTCTTC. Encoded protein: CASSVTGTSGILSYNEQFF.

The chain joins TRBV16 to TRBJ2-2; 7 bases line up with TRBD1. The trim removed 2 bases at V and 6 bases at J, leaving 3 bases unmatched. CDR1 KGHSY and CDR2 FQNENV come from the germline V gene. The CDR3 totals 14 residues. The CDR3 nucleotides read TGTGCCAGCAGCCAAACGACAGGGTCCGGGGAGCTGTTTTTT. Its translation is CASSQTTGSGELFF.

The chain uses TRBV10-1 and TRBJ2-5; 7 nucleotides align to TRBD2. CDR3 size: 15 residues. V lost 0 bases and J lost 5; bases outside the gene matches: 6. Germline V gene sequence: CDR1 WNHNN, CDR2 SYGVQD (reference sequence). CDR3 bases: TGCGCCAGCAGTGAGTCGGTACTAGCGTCCGAGACCCAGTACTTC. Translation: CASSESVLASETQYF.

The V call is TRBV3-1 (or the pseudogene TRBV3-2), the J call TRBJ1-5; D not resolved. V was shortened by 3 bases and J by 1 base, with 10 bases between the two germline ends. CDR1 is LGHDT and CDR2 is YNNKEL in the germline V gene (reference sequence). The CDR3 sequence is 15 residues long. CDR3 coding DNA: TGTGCCAGCAGCCACAACGGGGTCAGCAATCAGCCCCAGCATTTT. It specifies CASSHNGVSNQPQHF.

The V call is TRBV18, the J call TRBJ1-3, with D hard to call. Looked up from germline, CDR1 is KGHSH and CDR2 is LQKENI. V lost 2 bases and J 2 bases, leaving 13 bases between the germline ends. There are 16 residues in the CDR3. The CDR3 DNA reads as TGTGCCAGCTCACCAGGGAGGGATCTAACTGGAAACACCATATATTTT. Its protein product is CASSPGRDLTGNTIYF.

This clone was seen more than once but under ten times. The same CDR3 also results from other DNA sequences found in this sample. This chain uses TRBV19 with TRBJ1-6; maybe TRBD1 (6 bases). The V gene lost 1 base and the J gene lost 7 bases, with 8 bases spanning the gap. This CDR3 is 14 amino acids long. Germline V gene sequence: CDR1 LNHDA, CDR2 SQIVND (reference sequence). The CDR3 spells CASSIGQGNSPLHF. CDR3 coding DNA: TGTGCCAGTAGTATAGGCCAGGGGAATTCACCCCTCCACTTT.

This clone was observed once. The chain couples TRBV28 to TRBJ1-1; D is unresolved. The V gene lost 1 base and the J gene lost 3 bases, with 6 bases spanning the gap. This CDR3 is built from 13 residues. Germline lookup yields CDR1 MDHEN and CDR2 SYDVKM. CDR3 protein: CASSLSSYTEAFF. CDR3 coding DNA: TGTGCCAGCAGTTTATCAAGCTACACTGAAGCTTTCTTT.

The rearrangement links TRBV7-9 to TRBJ2-5, with 8 bases lining up with TRBD2. This CDR3 spans 15 amino acids. The germline CDR1 and CDR2 sequences are SEHNR and FQNEAQ (reference sequence). The trim removed 2 bases at V and 2 bases at J, leaving 4 bases unmatched. This CDR3 is CASSLTVAGQETQYF. Written as DNA, the CDR3 is TGTGCCAGCAGCTTAACGGTAGCGGGGCAAGAGACCCAGTACTTC.

V gene TRBV9 combines with J gene TRBJ2-1, with TRBD2 matching 7 bases. Germline V gives CDR1 SGDLS, CDR2 YYNGEE. V shed 0 bases, J shed 6 bases, and the junction held 9 bases outside the gene matches. CDR3 size: 16 residues. The CDR3 DNA follows: TGTGCCAGCAGCGTAGGAGCGGGACCCCTTGTCAATGAGCAGTTCTTC. It encodes CASSVGAGPLVNEQFF.

This clone was seen only once. The chain uses TRBV28 and TRBJ2-3; 10 bases line up with TRBD2. CDR1 MDHEN and CDR2 SYDVKM come from the germline V gene. The junction had 14 bases not matched to a gene; V was cut back by 3 bases and J by 2 bases. The CDR3 loop spans 19 amino acids. CDR3 in amino acids: CASSFLVLSGLADTDTQYF. DNA of the CDR3: TGTGCCAGCAGTTTCCTGGTCCTATCTGGACTAGCGGACACAGATACGCAGTATTTT.

CDR3 amino acids: CASSSPSGGNEQFF. The CDR3 DNA reads TGTGCCAGCAGTTCTCCTAGCGGGGGCAATGAGCAGTTCTTC. This rearrangement joins TRBV7-3 to TRBJ2-1; TRBD2 matches 10 bases. In germline, CDR1 is SGHTA, CDR2 FQGTGA. The CDR3 contains 14 residues. Trimming at V came to 6 bases and at J to 6 bases, leaving 5 bases not matched to a gene. Together with reference TRBV7-3 and TRBJ2-1, the CDR3 gives the full variable domain: GAGVSQTPSNKVTEKGKYVELRCDPISGHTALYWYRQSLGQGPEFLIYFQGTGAADDSGLPNDRFFAVRPEGSVSTLKIQRTERGDSAVYLCASSSPSGGNEQFFGPGTRLTVL.

The V and J genes are TRBV19 and TRBJ2-7; TRBD1 agrees at 7 bases. V shed 3 bases, J shed 3 bases, and the junction held 5 bases outside the gene matches. The CDR3 has 14 amino acids. Germline V gene lookup returns CDR1 LNHDA and CDR2 SQIVND (reference sequence). The CDR3 coding sequence is TGTGCCAGTAGTATGAAGGGGGCTCTCTACGAGCAGTACTTC. This encodes CASSMKGALYEQYF.

The chain links TRBV21-1 to TRBJ1-4. TRBV21-1 is labeled a pseudogene. The CDR3 extends over 12 amino acids. The CDR3 coding sequence is TGTGCCAGCAGCAAAGGGGGGAGGAAACTGTTTTTT. Its translation is CASSKGGRKLFF.

The chain couples TRBV5-1 to TRBJ1-2; 7 nucleotides line up with TRBD1. Germline CDR1 and CDR2: SGHRS and YFSETQ. V shed 4 bases and J 5 bases; nucleotides not matched to a gene: 5. The CDR3 sequence is 13 residues long. The CDR3 region is CASSPGQDYGYTF. CDR3 nucleotides: TGCGCCAGCAGCCCCGGACAGGATTATGGCTACACCTTC.

This chain connects TRBV27 to TRBJ2-7; 7 bases are shared with TRBD1. In germline, CDR1 is MNHEY, CDR2 SMNVEV (reference sequence). Germline trimming cut 8 bases from V and 3 bases from J; bases unmatched to any gene: 4. The CDR3 length is 12 residues. DNA for the CDR3: TGTGCCAGCCGACAGGGCATCTACGAGCAGTACTTC. As protein: CASRQGIYEQYF.

The gene calls are TRBV10-3 and TRBJ2-1; D remains ambiguous. Between the trimmed V and J ends, which lost 0 bases and 7 bases, there was a span of 4 bases. CDR3 length equals 12 residues. Germline CDR1 reads ENHRY; CDR2 reads SYGVKD. CDR3 DNA: TGTGCCATCAGTGAGTCTCCAAATGAGCAGTTCTTC. As protein: CAISESPNEQFF.

For this clone: Distinct nucleotide sequences in the sample also encode this CDR3. The gene calls are TRBV3-1 (or the pseudogene TRBV3-2) and TRBJ1-2; D gene ambiguous. The germline V gene has CDR1 LGHDT and CDR2 YNNKEL (reference sequence). CDR3 size: 13 residues. Trimming cost V 1 base and J 4 bases, with 7 bases left between them. CDR3 sequence reads: CASSQGTGYGYTF. The DNA for the CDR3 is TGTGCCAGCAGCCAAGGAACGGGCTATGGCTACACCTTC.

The CDR3: CASSRQGGSSPLHF. For the CDR3, the DNA is TGTGCCAGCAGTAGACAGGGGGGAAGCTCACCCCTCCACTTT. The V and J genes are TRBV27 and TRBJ1-6; 9 bases map to TRBD1. The CDR3 contains 14 residues. Germline values: CDR1 MNHEY, CDR2 SMNVEV (reference sequence). J gave up 10 bases and V 5 bases, and 6 bases lay outside the gene matches.

The chain has TRBV11-2 and TRBJ2-7; 10 bases align to TRBD1. The length of the CDR3 is 16 residues. CDR1 SGHAT and CDR2 FQNNGV come from the germline V gene. The ends lost 2 bases at V and 3 bases at J; junction bases unmatched: 7. In DNA form, the CDR3 reads TGTGCCAGCAGCTTATACCCGACAGGGGGCGGCTACGAGCAGTACTTC. Translating gives CASSLYPTGGGYEQYF.

V gene TRBV7-8 combines with J gene TRBJ2-5, with D perhaps matching TRBD2 (5 bases). The V gene lost 3 bases and the J gene lost 5 bases, with 13 bases spanning the gap. Germline-derived CDR1 and CDR2 are SGHVS and FQNEAQ. The CDR3 is made up of 14 amino acids. The CDR3 DNA reads TGTGCCAGCAGCTTTGAACGGGGAACGGAGACCCAGTACTTC. Translated: CASSFERGTETQYF.

This rearrangement joins TRBV11-2 to TRBJ2-3; possibly TRBD1 for D (6 bases). V lost 1 base and J 0 bases, leaving 14 bases between the germline ends. Germline V gene sequence: CDR1 SGHAT, CDR2 FQNNGV. The CDR3 covers 17 residues. CDR3 loop: CASSLGGRVTSTDTQYF. Here the CDR3 DNA reads TGTGCCAGCAGCTTAGGGGGGCGGGTAACTAGCACAGATACGCAGTATTTT.

This rearrangement joins TRBV25-1 to TRBJ2-7; perhaps TRBD1 as D (6 bases). The germline V and J ends were trimmed by 4 bases and 6 bases, with 10 bases remaining between them. Germline CDR1 reads MGHDK; CDR2 reads SYGVNS. The length of the CDR3 is 12 residues. CDR3 sequence reads: CASSGNRAEQYF. The CDR3 nucleotides are TGTGCCAGCAGTGGGAACAGGGCCGAGCAGTACTTC.

This chain links TRBV27 with TRBJ2-7; TRBD2 matches 10 bases. The CDR3 spans 15 residues. In germline, CDR1 is MNHEY, CDR2 SMNVEV (reference sequence). Trimming cost V 2 bases and J 3 bases; bases outside gene matches: 4. This CDR3 reads CASSLVPSGSYEQYF. CDR3 nucleotides: TGTGCCAGCAGTTTAGTTCCTAGCGGGAGCTACGAGCAGTACTTC.

This clone was picked up a small number of times. J is TRBJ2-1 and V is TRBV5-5; D perhaps matches TRBD2 (6 bases). V was cut by 1 base and J by 1 base, with 12 bases left in between. The CDR3 is 16 residues long. The germline CDR1 and CDR2 sequences are SGHKS and YYEKEE (reference sequence). In DNA form, the CDR3 reads TGTGCCAGCAGCTTGTTAACGGAGGGGTCCTACAATGAGCAGTTCTTC. Translated, it gives CASSLLTEGSYNEQFF.

The chain couples TRBV4-1 to TRBJ2-5; D possibly corresponds to TRBD2 (6 bases). V dropped 5 bases and J dropped 5 bases, with 12 bases sitting between them. Germline CDR1 is MGHRA and CDR2 is YSYEKL. This CDR3 is built from 13 residues. CDR3 DNA sequence: TGCGCCAGCAGCAAGGCGGGGTCGGAGACCCAGTACTTC. Its protein is CASSKAGSETQYF.

V is TRBV29-1 and J is TRBJ1-5; D is perhaps TRBD1 (6 bases). V was clipped by 7 bases and J by 0 bases, with 10 bases between them. This CDR3 region has 13 residues. Germline V gene data show CDR1 as SQVTM and CDR2 as ANQGSEA. The CDR3 DNA reads as TGCAGCGCTAAGGACAGTAGCAATCAGCCCCAGCATTTT. The encoded protein is CSAKDSSNQPQHF.

V is TRBV28 and J is TRBJ1-1; 11 nucleotides match TRBD1. The CDR3 length is 15 residues. The trim removed 8 bases at V and 4 bases at J, leaving 9 bases unmatched. Germline V lookup: CDR1 MDHEN, CDR2 SYDVKM. This chain's CDR3 is CASGRGDRGITEAFF. The CDR3 nucleotides read TGTGCCAGCGGTAGGGGGGACAGGGGGATCACTGAAGCTTTCTTT.

This clone appeared a few times. CDR3 sequence reads: CASSLDFQANYGYTF. DNA of the CDR3: TGCGCCAGCAGCTTGGACTTCCAAGCTAACTATGGCTACACCTTC. The chain is built from TRBV5-1 and TRBJ1-2; D gene uncertain. Trimming shortened V by 0 bases and J by 0 bases, and 9 bases separated the two germline ends. CDR1 and CDR2 (germline): SGHRS, YFSETQ. CDR3 length equals 15 residues. The whole variable domain, remainder taken from reference TRBV5-1 and TRBJ1-2, is KAGVTQTPRYLIKTRGQQVTLSCSPISGHRSVSWYQQTPGQGLQFLFEYFSETQRNKGNFPGRFSGRQFSNSRSEMNVSTLELGDSALYLCASSLDFQANYGYTFGSGTRLTVV.